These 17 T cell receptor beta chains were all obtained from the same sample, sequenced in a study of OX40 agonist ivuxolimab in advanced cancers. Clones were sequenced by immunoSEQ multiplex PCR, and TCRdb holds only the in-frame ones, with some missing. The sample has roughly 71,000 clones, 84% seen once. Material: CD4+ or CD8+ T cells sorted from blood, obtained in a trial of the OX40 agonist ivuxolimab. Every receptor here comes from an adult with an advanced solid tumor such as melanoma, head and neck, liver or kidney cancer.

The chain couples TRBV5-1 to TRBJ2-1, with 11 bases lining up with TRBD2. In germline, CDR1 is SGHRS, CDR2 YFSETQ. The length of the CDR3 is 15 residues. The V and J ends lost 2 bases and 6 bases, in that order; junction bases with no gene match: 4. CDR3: CASSLIAGGGNEQFF. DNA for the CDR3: TGCGCCAGCAGCTTAATAGCGGGAGGGGGCAATGAGCAGTTCTTC.

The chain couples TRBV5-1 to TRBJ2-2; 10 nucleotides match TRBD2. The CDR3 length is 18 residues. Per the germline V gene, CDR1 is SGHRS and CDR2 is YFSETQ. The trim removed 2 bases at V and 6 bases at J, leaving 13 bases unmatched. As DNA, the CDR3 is TGCGCCAGCAGCTTTTCCCCCGGGGCTAGCGGGAGTCCCGGGGAGCTGTTTTTT. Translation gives CASSFSPGASGSPGELFF.

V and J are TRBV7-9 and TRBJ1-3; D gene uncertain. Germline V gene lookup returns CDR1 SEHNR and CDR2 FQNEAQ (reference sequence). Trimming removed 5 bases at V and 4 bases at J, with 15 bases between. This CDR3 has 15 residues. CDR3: CASSPNMGYGNTIYF. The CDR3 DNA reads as TGTGCCAGCAGCCCGAATATGGGCTACGGAAACACCATATATTTT.

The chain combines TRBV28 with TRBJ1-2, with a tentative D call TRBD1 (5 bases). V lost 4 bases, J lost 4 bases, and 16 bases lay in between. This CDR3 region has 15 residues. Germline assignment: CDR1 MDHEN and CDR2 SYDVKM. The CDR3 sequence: CASSSPGTSGYGYTF. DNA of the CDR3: TGTGCCAGCAGTTCCCCAGGGACCTCGGGCTATGGCTACACCTTC.

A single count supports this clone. CDR3 sequence: CASSKALFDRGREQPQHF. The CDR3 DNA reads TGTGCCAGCAGCAAAGCGCTTTTCGACAGGGGTCGAGAACAGCCCCAGCATTTT. The V gene is TRBV21-1, the J gene TRBJ1-5; TRBD1, the table's D call, was not compared with the DNA. TRBV21-1 is a pseudogene segment. CDR3 length: 18 residues.

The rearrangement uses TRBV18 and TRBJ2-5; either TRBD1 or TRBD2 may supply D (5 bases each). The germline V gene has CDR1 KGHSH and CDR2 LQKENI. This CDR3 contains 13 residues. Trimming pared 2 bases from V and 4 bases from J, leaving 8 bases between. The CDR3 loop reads CASSPRDGETQYF. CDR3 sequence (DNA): TGTGCCAGCTCACCAAGGGACGGAGAGACCCAGTACTTC.

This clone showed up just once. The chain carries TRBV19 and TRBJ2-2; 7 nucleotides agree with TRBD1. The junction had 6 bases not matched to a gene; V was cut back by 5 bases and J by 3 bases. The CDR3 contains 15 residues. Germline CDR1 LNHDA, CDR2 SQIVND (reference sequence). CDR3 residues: CASSRQGWDTGELFF. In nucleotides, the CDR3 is TGTGCCAGTAGTCGACAGGGATGGGACACCGGGGAGCTGTTTTTT.

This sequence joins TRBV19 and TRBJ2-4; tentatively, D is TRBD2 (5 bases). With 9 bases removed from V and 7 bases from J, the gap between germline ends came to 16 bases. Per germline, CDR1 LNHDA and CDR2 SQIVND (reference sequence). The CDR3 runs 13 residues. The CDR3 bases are TGTGCCAGCTCCCCCGAGAGGGCCAACATTCAGTACTTC. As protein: CASSPERANIQYF.

The CDR3 is CASSLRILADLGGADTQYF. DNA for the CDR3: TGTGCCAGCAGCTTGCGGATACTAGCGGACCTCGGAGGAGCAGATACGCAGTATTTT. The chain links TRBV5-4 to TRBJ2-3; the match to TRBD2 covers 8 bases. The CDR3 contains 19 residues. J was trimmed by 4 bases and V by 1 base; bases with no gene match: 17. Germline V gene data show CDR1 as SGHNT and CDR2 as YYREEE (reference sequence).

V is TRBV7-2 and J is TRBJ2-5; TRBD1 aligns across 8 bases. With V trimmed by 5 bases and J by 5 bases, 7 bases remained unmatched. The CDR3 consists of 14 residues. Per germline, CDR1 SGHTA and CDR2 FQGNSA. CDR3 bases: TGTGCCAGCAGCACGGACAGGGCTTGGGAGACCCAGTACTTC. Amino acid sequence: CASSTDRAWETQYF.

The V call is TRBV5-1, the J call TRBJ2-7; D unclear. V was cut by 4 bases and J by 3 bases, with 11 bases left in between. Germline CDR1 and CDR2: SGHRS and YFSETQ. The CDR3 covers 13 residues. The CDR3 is CASSIGYGYEQYF. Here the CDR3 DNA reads TGCGCCAGCAGCATAGGGTACGGCTACGAGCAGTACTTC.

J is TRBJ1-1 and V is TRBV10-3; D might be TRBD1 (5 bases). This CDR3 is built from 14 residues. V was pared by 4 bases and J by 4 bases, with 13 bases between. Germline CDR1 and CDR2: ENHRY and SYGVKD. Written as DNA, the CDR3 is TGTGCCATCAGTGTTCAGGGCTCGGGCACTGAAGCTTTCTTT. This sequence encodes CAISVQGSGTEAFF.

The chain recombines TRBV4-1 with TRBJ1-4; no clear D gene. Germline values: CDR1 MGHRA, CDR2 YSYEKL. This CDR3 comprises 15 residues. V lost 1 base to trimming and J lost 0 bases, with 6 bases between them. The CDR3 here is CASSQGGATNEKLFF. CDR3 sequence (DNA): TGCGCCAGCAGCCAAGGGGGAGCAACTAATGAAAAACTGTTTTTT.

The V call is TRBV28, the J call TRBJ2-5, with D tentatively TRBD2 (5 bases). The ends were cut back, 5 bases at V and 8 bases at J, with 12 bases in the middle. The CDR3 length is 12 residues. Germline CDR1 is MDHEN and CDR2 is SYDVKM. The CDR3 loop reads CASSTLRATQYF. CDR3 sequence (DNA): TGTGCCAGCAGTACCCTGAGGGCTACCCAGTACTTC.

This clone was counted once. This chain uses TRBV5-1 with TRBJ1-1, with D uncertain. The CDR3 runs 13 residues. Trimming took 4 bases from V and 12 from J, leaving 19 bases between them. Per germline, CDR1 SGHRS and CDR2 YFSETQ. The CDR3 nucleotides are TGCGCCAGCAGCGTTGGCAACTCAAGGGAGACTTTCTTT. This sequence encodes CASSVGNSRETFF.

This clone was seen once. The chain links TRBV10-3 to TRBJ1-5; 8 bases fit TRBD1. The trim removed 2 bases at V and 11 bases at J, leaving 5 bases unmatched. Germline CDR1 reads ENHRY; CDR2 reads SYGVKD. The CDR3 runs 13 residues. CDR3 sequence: CAISEDAGGSQHF. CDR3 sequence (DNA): TGTGCCATCAGTGAGGACGCAGGGGGCTCCCAGCATTTT.

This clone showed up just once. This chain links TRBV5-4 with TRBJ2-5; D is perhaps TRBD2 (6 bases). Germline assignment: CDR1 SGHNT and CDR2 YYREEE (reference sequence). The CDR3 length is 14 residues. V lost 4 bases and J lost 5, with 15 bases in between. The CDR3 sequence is CASSPGLQRETQYF. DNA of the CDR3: TGTGCCAGCAGCCCGGGACTGCAGAGGGAGACCCAGTACTTC. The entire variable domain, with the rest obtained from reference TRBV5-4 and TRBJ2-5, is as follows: ETGVTQSPTHLIKTRGQQVTLRCSSQSGHNTVSWYQQALGQGPQFIFQYYREEENGRGNFPPRFSGLQFPNYSSELNVNALELDDSALYLCASSPGLQRETQYFGPGTRLLVL.